The present T cell receptor beta chain was sequenced within a study of blood T cell repertoires in COVID-19. Looking at the study overall: In each case, the material was cDNA or gDNA derived from T cells, B-cell-depleted T cells, or PBMCs.

Germline V lookup: CDR1 MGHRA, CDR2 YSYEKL. The V gene end was trimmed by 4 bases and the J gene end by 3 bases; junction bases not matched to a gene: 10. This CDR3 comprises 16 residues. Some clones are missing from TCRdb's copy, which holds only in-frame ones; the method was immunoSEQ multiplex PCR. The top ten hold 4.5% to 6.5% of the sample, which has some 100,000 clones, just over 85% seen once. The sample holds one count of this clone. The receptor was derived from a human donor in a cohort sampled during active COVID-19. The sequenced material came from peripheral blood. The genes are TRBV4-1 and TRBJ2-7; TRBD2 agrees at 9 bases. CDR3 residues: CASSPAPAGGYYEQYF. The DNA for the CDR3 is TGCGCCAGCAGCCCCGCCCCGGCGGGAGGGTACTACGAGCAGTACTTC.